Listed below are T cell receptor beta chains from one sample, sequenced in a study of cytomegalovirus exposure and HLA in healthy donors. Clones were read by immunoSEQ multiplex PCR, and TCRdb kept only the in-frame ones, dropping some. The sample records some 140,000 clones, around three quarters being singletons. Sequencing used PBMCs. All receptors derive from a man younger than 30 in good health and CMV-seronegative. The CDR3 runs from the conserved cysteine through the conserved F or W. D genes are given only for firm matches. Rows may omit the clone size; those that give it use once, few, many or a size class.

j_gene | abundance | v_gene | d_gene | CDR3nt | CDR3aa
TRBJ2-3 | . | TRBV4-3 | . | TGCGCCAGCAGCCTGGACAGCCCGGGCGATACGCAGTATTTT | CASSLDSPGDTQYF
TRBJ2-7 | . | TRBV4-2 | . | TGTGCCAGCAGCCAGCTGGCTATAGGGGTCTCCTACGAGCAGTACTTC | CASSQLAIGVSYEQYF
TRBJ2-5 | . | TRBV7-9 | TRBD2 | TGTTCCACCACGGCTAGCGGGGGGGCCGAGACCCAGTACTTC | CSTTASGGAETQYF
TRBJ2-2 | once | TRBV7-6 | . | TGTGCCAGCAGCCCAGGGGCCGGGGAGCTGTTTTTT | CASSPGAGELFF
TRBJ2-3 | . | TRBV27 | TRBD1 | TGTGCCAGCAGTTTAGGACAGGGGGCTAGCACAGATACGCAGTATTTT | CASSLGQGASTDTQYF
TRBJ1-4 | . | TRBV29-1 | TRBD1 | TGCAGCGTCGGGACAGGGGGGAGTGAAAAACTGTTTTTT | CSVGTGGSEKLFF
TRBJ1-5 | . | TRBV18 | . | TGTGCCAGCTCACCAGTCCAGGGAGGGCCCCAGCATTTT | CASSPVQGGPQHF
TRBJ1-2 | . | TRBV4-3 | TRBD1 | TGCGCCAGCAGCCAAGGGACAGGGTATGGCTACACCTTC | CASSQGTGYGYTF
TRBJ1-2 | . | TRBV6-6 | . | TGTGCCAGCAGTTACGCACAGTTGGCTGGCTACACCTTC | CASSYAQLAGYTF
TRBJ1-1 | once | TRBV6-5 | . | TGTGCCAGCAGCCCCGGGACAAGGGGCTGGGAAGCTTTCTTT | CASSPGTRGWEAFF
TRBJ1-1 | . | TRBV5-1 | . | TGCGCCAGCAGCTTGGTGGGAGGGGAGGTGAACACTGAAGCTTTCTTT | CASSLVGGEVNTEAFF
TRBJ1-6 | . | TRBV7-2 | . | TGTGCCAGCAGCCCCCCACGGGATAATTCACCCCTCCACTTT | CASSPPRDNSPLHF
TRBJ2-7 | . | TRBV19 | TRBD1 | TGTGCCAGTAGTTCAGCCCGGGACAGGGCCACCTACGAGCAGTACTTC | CASSSARDRATYEQYF
TRBJ1-2 | . | TRBV7-9 | TRBD1 | TGTTCCAGCAGCTTATCTGGGACAGGGACTATCTATGGCTACACCTTC | CSSSLSGTGTIYGYTF
TRBJ1-1 | . | TRBV20-1 | . | TGCAGTGCTAGCCGGAACACTGAAGCTTTCTTT | CSASRNTEAFF
TRBJ2-3 | . | TRBV30 | . | TGTGCCTGGAGTGTACCTGGGGGAGGAGATACGCAGTATTTT | CAWSVPGGGDTQYF
TRBJ2-2 | once | TRBV6-6 | . | TGTGCCAGCAGTTGGGCGGAGGGGGGGGAGCTGTTTTTT | CASSWAEGGELFF
TRBJ1-2 | . | TRBV6-6 | TRBD1 | TGTGCCAGCAGTTACAGACAGGGCGGAGGCTACACCTTC | CASSYRQGGGYTF
TRBJ1-3 | . | TRBV2 | . | TGTGCCAGCAGTTACAGGAGCTCTGGAAACACCATATATTTT | CASSYRSSGNTIYF
TRBJ2-5 | . | TRBV5-1 | . | TGCGCCAGCAGTTACGGCGGCCGTTTGGAGACCCAGTACTTC | CASSYGGRLETQYF
TRBJ2-4 | . | TRBV4-1 | TRBD2 | TGCGCCAGCAGCCAAGACGGGGGGGGTCTGGCCAAAAACATTCAGTACTTC | CASSQDGGGLAKNIQYF
TRBJ1-2 | . | TRBV19 | TRBD1 | TGTGCCAGTAGGGACAGGGCCTGGGGCTACACCTTC | CASRDRAWGYTF
TRBJ1-1 | once | TRBV21-1 | . | TGTGCCAGGCTAGATAGGGGGACAGAACTCACTGAAGCTTTCTTT | CARLDRGTELTEAFF
TRBJ2-3 | . | TRBV11-2 | . | TGTGCCAGCAGCTTTAGCTTTGTCGCAGATACGCAGTATTTT | CASSFSFVADTQYF
TRBJ1-3 | . | TRBV29-1 | . | TGCAGCGTTGAAGAGGGGGCGAGCTCTGGAAACACCATATATTTT | CSVEEGASSGNTIYF
TRBJ1-5 | . | TRBV13 | . | TGTGCCAGCAGCTTAGGCGGGACAAAGAATCAGCCCCAGCATTTT | CASSLGGTKNQPQHF
TRBJ1-5 | . | TRBV7-2 | . | TGTGCCAGCAGCTTAGCCACAGACCAGCCCCAGCATTTT | CASSLATDQPQHF
TRBJ2-2 | . | TRBV7-7 | TRBD1 | TGTGCTACCAGGACAGGGGGCCCCGGGGAGCTGTTTTTT | CATRTGGPGELFF
TRBJ1-2 | . | TRBV6-6 | . | TGTGCCAGCAGTGATAGGGAGGTTGTGGGCTACACCTTC | CASSDREVVGYTF
TRBJ2-5 | . | TRBV6-1 | TRBD1 | TGTGCCAGCTTGAGGACAGGGTTGGAGACCCAGTACTTC | CASLRTGLETQYF
TRBJ1-2 | . | TRBV7-2 | . | TGTGCCAGCAGCTTCGGACAGACCTATGGCTACACCTTC | CASSFGQTYGYTF
TRBJ1-2 | once | TRBV11-3 | . | TGTGCCAGCAGCGAACACCTTGGCTACACCTTC | CASSEHLGYTF
TRBJ1-6 | . | TRBV27 | . | TGTGCCAGCAGTTTAAACAGCATCAATTCACCCCTCCACTTT | CASSLNSINSPLHF
TRBJ1-1 | . | TRBV7-9 | . | TGTGCCAGCAGCACACCTCAGGGCTCTGAAGCTTTCTTT | CASSTPQGSEAFF
TRBJ2-5 | . | TRBV19 | . | TGTGCCAGTAGTATCAGGGGTCGATTCCAAGAGACCCAGTACTTC | CASSIRGRFQETQYF